The 17 T cell receptor beta chains in this list originate from one sample, sequenced in a study of blood T cell repertoires in COVID-19. TCRdb's copy holds only in-frame clones and misses some; the assay was immunoSEQ multiplex PCR. The top ten hold around 3.9% of the sample, which has approximately 300,000 clones, roughly 90% seen once. Sequenced input: PBMCs or T cells enriched from blood (not recorded which). The receptors derive from a woman between 25 and 40 years old who had been exposed to COVID-19.

The chain links TRBV27 to TRBJ1-6; 7 bases are a match to TRBD1. This CDR3 contains 16 residues. Germline V gene lookup returns CDR1 MNHEY and CDR2 SMNVEV (reference sequence). Losses at the gene ends were 0 bases for V and 7 bases for J; bases not matched to a gene: 6. In DNA form, the CDR3 reads TGTGCCAGCAGTTTATCCTTCGGACAGGCGAATTCACCCCTCCACTTT. It yields the protein CASSLSFGQANSPLHF.

This chain joins TRBV6-1 and TRBJ2-3, with D hard to call. The CDR3 loop spans 15 amino acids. Germline-derived CDR1 and CDR2 are MNHNS and SASEGT. V was clipped by 1 base and J by 2 bases, with 10 bases between them. CDR3 nucleotides: TGTGCCAGCAGTGAAGGTGTTCGAGCCACAGATACGCAGTATTTT. Protein product: CASSEGVRATDTQYF.

V and J are TRBV19 and TRBJ2-7, with 8 bases that match TRBD2. The ends lost 9 bases at V and 1 base at J; junction bases unmatched: 23. This CDR3 region has 19 residues. From germline, CDR1 is LNHDA and CDR2 SQIVND (reference sequence). Here the CDR3 reads CASTRGEPRGLAGSYEQYF. CDR3 coding DNA: TGTGCCAGCACCCGAGGGGAACCCAGAGGGCTAGCGGGTTCCTACGAGCAGTACTTC.

In its sample, this clone was seen many times. The chain links TRBV6-5 to TRBJ2-2, with 12 bases lining up with TRBD1. The CDR3 is 15 residues long. V shed 4 bases, J shed 7 bases, and the junction held 4 bases outside the gene matches. Per the germline V gene, CDR1 is MNHEY and CDR2 is SVGAGI. The DNA for the CDR3 is TGTGCCAGCAGTTCGGGACAGGGGGCGGTCGGGGAGCTGTTTTTT. It is translated as CASSSGQGAVGELFF.

The chain is built from TRBV6-5 and TRBJ2-7; tentative D call: TRBD2 (7 bases). Trimming shortened V by 6 bases and J by 1 base, and 10 bases separated the two germline ends. The CDR3 sequence is 13 residues long. CDR1 is MNHEY and CDR2 is SVGAGI in the germline V gene. DNA of the CDR3: TGTGCCAGCAGAGCGGGACATTCCTACGAGCAGTACTTC. This sequence encodes CASRAGHSYEQYF.

The chain carries TRBV5-4 and TRBJ2-4; maybe TRBD2 (7 bases). From germline, CDR1 is SGHNT and CDR2 YYREEE (reference sequence). There are 15 residues in the CDR3. With 4 bases removed from V and 7 bases from J, the gap between germline ends came to 18 bases. In DNA, the CDR3 is TGTGCCAGCAGCCAAGGGGGGGGTGGATTGAACATTCAGTACTTC. Translation gives CASSQGGGGLNIQYF.

This chain links TRBV19 with TRBJ1-2; TRBD1 agrees at 8 bases. J lost 2 bases, V lost 4 bases, and 3 bases had no gene match. The CDR3 totals 14 residues. Germline lookup yields CDR1 LNHDA and CDR2 SQIVND (reference sequence). The CDR3 DNA follows: TGTGCCAGTAGTAGTGGACAGGGAAACTATGGCTACACCTTC. Protein product: CASSSGQGNYGYTF.

The rearrangement joins TRBV5-4 to TRBJ2-3, with TRBD1 as a possible D gene (6 bases). This CDR3 is built from 16 residues. The germline gives CDR1 SGHNT, CDR2 YYREEE (reference sequence). The germline V and J ends were trimmed by 4 bases and 1 base, with 16 bases remaining between them. The CDR3 region has the DNA TGTGCCAGCAGCCCCGATAGGGCAGGGGGCACAGATACGCAGTATTTT. This gives the protein CASSPDRAGGTDTQYF.

V gene TRBV2 combines with J gene TRBJ2-3; 8 bases are a match to TRBD1. The CDR3 covers 18 residues. From germline, CDR1 is SNHLY and CDR2 FYNNEI. With 3 bases clipped from V and 2 bases from J, the junction kept 13 bases outside the gene matches. For the CDR3, the DNA is TGTGCCAGCAGTGATCTCGACAGGGGTTGGAAGGACACAGATACGCAGTATTTT. Its protein product is CASSDLDRGWKDTDTQYF.

The rearrangement joins TRBV19 to TRBJ2-7; TRBD1 aligns across 8 bases. The V and J ends lost 7 bases and 0 bases, in that order; junction bases with no gene match: 8. CDR3 length: 15 amino acids. Germline V gene data show CDR1 as LNHDA and CDR2 as SQIVND (reference sequence). This CDR3 reads CASKGTGTPSYEQYF. CDR3 DNA: TGTGCCAGTAAGGGGACAGGCACCCCCTCCTACGAGCAGTACTTC.

This clone has a handful of counts. The rearrangement links TRBV27 to TRBJ2-7; no clear D gene. This CDR3 is built from 8 residues. Germline loops: CDR1 MNHEY, CDR2 SMNVEV (reference sequence). Between the trimmed V and J ends, which lost 11 bases and 7 bases, there was a span of 6 bases. The CDR3 DNA sequence: TGTGCCTTCCCAGAGCAGTACTTC. Residues: CAFPEQYF.

For the CDR3, the DNA is TGCGCCAGCAGCCAAGCTTATGATCAGGGTGAGGCTGAAGCTTTCTTT. Protein product: CASSQAYDQGEAEAFF. The V and J genes are TRBV4-3 and TRBJ1-1; tentatively, D is TRBD1 (5 bases). CDR1 is LGHNA, CDR2 YSLEER, per germline. Trimming took off 1 base at V and 6 bases at J, with 18 bases between the two ends. The CDR3 is made up of 16 amino acids.

The chain employs TRBV6-4 and TRBJ2-5, with TRBD1 identical over 10 bases. From germline, CDR1 is MRHNA and CDR2 SNTAGT. The ends lost 6 bases at V and 5 bases at J; junction bases unmatched: 9. The CDR3 spans 15 residues. CDR3 DNA: TGTGCCAGCAGCCCTGAGGGACAGGGGCAGGAGACCCAGTACTTC. Its protein is CASSPEGQGQETQYF.

V usage is TRBV4-2 and J usage is TRBJ2-7, with unresolved D. Germline V CDR1 and CDR2: LGHNA, YNFKEQ. The CDR3 consists of 14 residues. Trimming shortened V by 0 bases and J by 2 bases, and 8 bases separated the two germline ends. The CDR3 DNA reads as TGTGCCAGCAGCCAAGAGGGCAGAGCCTACGAGCAGTACTTC. It yields the protein CASSQEGRAYEQYF.

V usage is TRBV10-3 and J usage is TRBJ1-2; 9 bases line up with TRBD1. Trimming removed 4 bases from V and 6 bases from J; junction bases left unmatched: 12. Germline assignment: CDR1 ENHRY and CDR2 SYGVKD. The CDR3 is 16 amino acids. The CDR3 nucleotides are TGTGCCATCAGTGCCAACACAGGGGGCGATAGCAATGGCTACACCTTC. This codes for CAISANTGGDSNGYTF.

The V and J genes are TRBV7-2 and TRBJ2-7; 10 positions match TRBD2. Germline CDR1 is SGHTA and CDR2 is FQGNSA. Trimming at V came to 0 bases and at J to 3 bases, leaving 2 bases not matched to a gene. The CDR3 has 15 residues. The CDR3 sequence is CASSLAPSGGYEQYF. Here the CDR3 DNA reads TGTGCCAGCAGCTTAGCCCCTAGCGGGGGCTACGAGCAGTACTTC.

The rearrangement uses TRBV15 and TRBJ1-6; 8 bases are a match to TRBD1. J lost 4 bases, V lost 5 bases, and 10 bases had no gene match. This CDR3 contains 17 residues. The germline V gene has CDR1 LNHNV and CDR2 YYDKDF (reference sequence). CDR3 bases: TGTGCCACCAGCGGTGACAGGGGCGGGGGATATAATTCACCCCTCCACTTT. This sequence encodes CATSGDRGGGYNSPLHF.